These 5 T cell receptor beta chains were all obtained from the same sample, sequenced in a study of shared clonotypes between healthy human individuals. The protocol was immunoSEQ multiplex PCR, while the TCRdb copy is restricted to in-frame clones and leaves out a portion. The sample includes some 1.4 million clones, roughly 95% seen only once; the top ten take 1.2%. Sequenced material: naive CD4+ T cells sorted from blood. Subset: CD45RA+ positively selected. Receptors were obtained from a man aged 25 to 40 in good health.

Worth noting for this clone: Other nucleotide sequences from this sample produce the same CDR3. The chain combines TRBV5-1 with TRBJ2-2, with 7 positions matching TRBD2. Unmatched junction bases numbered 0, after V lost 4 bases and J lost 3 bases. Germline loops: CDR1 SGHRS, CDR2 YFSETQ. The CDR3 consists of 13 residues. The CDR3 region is CASSRGDTGELFF. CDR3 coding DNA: TGCGCCAGCAGCCGGGGGGACACCGGGGAGCTGTTTTTT.

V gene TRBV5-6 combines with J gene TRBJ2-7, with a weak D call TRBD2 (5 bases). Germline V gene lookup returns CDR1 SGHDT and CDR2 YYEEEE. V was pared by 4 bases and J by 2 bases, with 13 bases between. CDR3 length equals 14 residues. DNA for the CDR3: TGTGCCAGCAGCGGCCATGAGGGCACCTACGAGCAGTACTTC. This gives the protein CASSGHEGTYEQYF.

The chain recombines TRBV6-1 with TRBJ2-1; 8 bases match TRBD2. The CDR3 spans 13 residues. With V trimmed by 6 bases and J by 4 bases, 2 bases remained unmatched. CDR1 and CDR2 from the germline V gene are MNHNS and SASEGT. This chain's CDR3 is CASRAGVYNEQFF. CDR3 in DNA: TGTGCCAGCAGAGCGGGAGTATACAATGAGCAGTTCTTC.

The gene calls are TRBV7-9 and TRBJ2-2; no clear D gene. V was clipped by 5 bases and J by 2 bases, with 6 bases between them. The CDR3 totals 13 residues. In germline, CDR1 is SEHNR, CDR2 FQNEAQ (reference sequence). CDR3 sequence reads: CASSLLNTGELFF. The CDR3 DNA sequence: TGTGCCAGCAGCCTTTTAAACACCGGGGAGCTGTTTTTT.

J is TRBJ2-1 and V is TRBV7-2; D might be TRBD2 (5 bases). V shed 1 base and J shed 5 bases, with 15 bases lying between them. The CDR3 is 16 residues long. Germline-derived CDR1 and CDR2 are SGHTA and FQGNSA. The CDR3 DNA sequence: TGTGCCAGCAGCTTAGGAGTACGAGGGAGTGACAATGAGCAGTTCTTC. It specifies CASSLGVRGSDNEQFF.